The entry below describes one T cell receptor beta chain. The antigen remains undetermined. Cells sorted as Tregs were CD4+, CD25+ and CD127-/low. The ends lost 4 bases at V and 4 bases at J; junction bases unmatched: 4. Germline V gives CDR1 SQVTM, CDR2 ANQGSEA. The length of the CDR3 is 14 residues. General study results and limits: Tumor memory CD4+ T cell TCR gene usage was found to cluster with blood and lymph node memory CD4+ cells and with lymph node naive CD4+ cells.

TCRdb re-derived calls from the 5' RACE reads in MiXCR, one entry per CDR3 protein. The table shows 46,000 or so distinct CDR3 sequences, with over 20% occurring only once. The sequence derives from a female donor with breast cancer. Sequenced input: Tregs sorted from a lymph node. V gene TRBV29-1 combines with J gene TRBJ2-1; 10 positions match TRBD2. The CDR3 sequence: CSVATSGAYNEQFF. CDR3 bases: TGCAGCGTTGCCACTAGCGGGGCTTACAATGAGCAGTTCTTC.